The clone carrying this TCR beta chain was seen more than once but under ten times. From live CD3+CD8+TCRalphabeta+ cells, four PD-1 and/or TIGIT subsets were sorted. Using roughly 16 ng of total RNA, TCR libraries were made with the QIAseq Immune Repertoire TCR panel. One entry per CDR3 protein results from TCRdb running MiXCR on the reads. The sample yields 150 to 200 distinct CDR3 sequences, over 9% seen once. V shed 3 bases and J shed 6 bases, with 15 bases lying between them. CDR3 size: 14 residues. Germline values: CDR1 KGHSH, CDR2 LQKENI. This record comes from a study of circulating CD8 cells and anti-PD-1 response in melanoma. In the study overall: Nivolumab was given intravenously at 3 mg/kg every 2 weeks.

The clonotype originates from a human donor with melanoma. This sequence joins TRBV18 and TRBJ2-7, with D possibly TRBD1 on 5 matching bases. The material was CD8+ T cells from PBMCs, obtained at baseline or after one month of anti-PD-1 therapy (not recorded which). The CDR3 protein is CASSPAGHFGEQYF. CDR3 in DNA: TGTGCCAGCTCACCCGCAGGGCACTTCGGCGAGCAGTACTTC.